The 11 T cell receptor beta chains below were found in one sample sequenced in a study of cytomegalovirus exposure and HLA in healthy donors (dated by TCRdb to about 2017). Receptor libraries were prepared by the immunoSEQ multiplex PCR assay. For the multiplex PCR, a mixture combining 60 forward primers for TCR Vbeta segments and 13 reverse primers for TCR Jbeta segments was used. TCRdb obtained this table from immuneACCESS and retained in-frame rearrangements with V and J assigned. These tables miss some clones; where compared with another copy, unresolved V genes account for less than half of the shortfall, and the remainder is unexplained. The sample has around 300,000 clones on record, 70% to 90% of them singletons. Roughly 2% of the sample goes to the ten largest clones. Source material: PBMCs. All receptors derive from a middle-aged woman in good health and CMV-seropositive.

This chain connects TRBV7-9 to TRBJ2-2; D possibly corresponds to TRBD2 (5 bases). The V end was cut by 5 bases, the J end by 1 base, with 17 bases between. Germline V CDR1 and CDR2: SEHNR, FQNEAQ (reference sequence). This CDR3 comprises 17 residues. DNA for the CDR3: TGTGCCAGCAGCCTACCGAAGGCTAGCAGGAACACCGGGGAGCTGTTTTTT. It specifies CASSLPKASRNTGELFF.

CDR3 loop: CASSLGRAVYGYTF. CDR3 DNA sequence: TGTGCCAGCAGTTTGGGCAGGGCCGTCTATGGCTACACCTTC. The chain employs TRBV28 and TRBJ1-2; the D gene is possibly TRBD1 (5 bases). Germline CDR1 and CDR2: MDHEN and SYDVKM. V lost 3 bases, J lost 4 bases, and 12 bases lay in between. The CDR3 consists of 14 residues.

This rearrangement joins TRBV30 to TRBJ1-6; TRBD1 is a possible D gene (5 bases). Per germline, CDR1 GTSNPN and CDR2 SVGIG (reference sequence). CDR3 length: 16 amino acids. Trimming stripped 0 bases from V and 6 bases from J, with 15 bases between. DNA for the CDR3: TGTGCCTGGAGTGTAACGACTGCGGGGGGTAATTCACCCCTCCACTTT. Residues: CAWSVTTAGGNSPLHF.

CDR3 in DNA: TGCGCCAGCAGCCCCGGGGACAGGAGCCAAGAGACCCAGTACTTC. This gives the protein CASSPGDRSQETQYF. The chain links TRBV5-1 to TRBJ2-5; 8 bases are shared with TRBD1. Trimming took 4 bases from V and 1 from J; bases not matched to a gene: 6. The CDR3 has 15 residues. Germline lookup yields CDR1 SGHRS and CDR2 YFSETQ.

The chain uses TRBV7-8 and TRBJ2-7; 8 bases are a match to TRBD2. Per germline, CDR1 SGHVS and CDR2 FQNEAQ. CDR3 size: 17 residues. The trim removed 1 base at V and 1 base at J, leaving 9 bases unmatched. The CDR3, as DNA: TGTGCCAGCAGCTTAGAGAGCGGGAGCGAACATTCCTACGAGCAGTACTTC. Its translation: CASSLESGSEHSYEQYF.

This chain links TRBV7-3 with TRBJ2-1; D is possibly TRBD1 (6 bases). Looked up from germline, CDR1 is SGHTA and CDR2 is FQGTGA. The V end was cut by 5 bases, the J end by 7 bases, with 15 bases between. The CDR3 is made up of 14 amino acids. CDR3 nucleotides: TGTGCCAGCAGCCAGGGGCCTAGTCGGAATGAGCAGTTCTTC. The encoded protein is CASSQGPSRNEQFF.

V is TRBV5-6 and J is TRBJ1-1; D unclear. Looked up from germline, CDR1 is SGHDT and CDR2 is YYEEEE. The CDR3 has 13 amino acids. V lost 1 base and J 0 bases, leaving 4 bases between the germline ends. For the CDR3, the DNA is TGTGCCAGCAGCTTGTTTATGAACACTGAAGCTTTCTTT. It translates to CASSLFMNTEAFF. The variable domain in full, with the rest retrieved from reference TRBV5-6 and TRBJ1-1, is DAGVTQSPTHLIKTRGQQVTLRCSPKSGHDTVSWYQQALGQGPQFIFQYYEEEERQRGNFPDRFSGHQFPNYSSELNVNALLLGDSALYLCASSLFMNTEAFFGQGTRLTVV.

The gene calls are TRBV13 and TRBJ2-1; 8 bases line up with TRBD1. This CDR3 comprises 15 residues. Germline assignment: CDR1 PRHDT and CDR2 FYEKMQ (reference sequence). V lost 5 bases to trimming and J lost 5 bases; unmatched junction nucleotides: 8. CDR3 protein: CASSTRTGWDNEQFF. The CDR3 nucleotides read TGTGCCAGCAGCACCCGGACAGGGTGGGACAATGAGCAGTTCTTC.

This clone was recorded only once. V gene TRBV29-1 combines with J gene TRBJ1-3; D is ambiguous. Germline CDR1 and CDR2: SQVTM and ANQGSEA. The CDR3 runs 13 residues. With 3 bases removed from V and 3 bases from J, the gap between germline ends came to 9 bases. CDR3 DNA sequence: TGCAGCGTTGAGAGAAGTGGTGGAAACACCATATATTTT. Protein: CSVERSGGNTIYF.

The gene calls are TRBV29-1 and TRBJ2-5; D perhaps matches TRBD2 (6 bases). The CDR3 is 18 amino acids. The ends were cut back, 2 bases at V and 9 bases at J, with 31 bases in the middle. Per the germline V gene, CDR1 is SQVTM and CDR2 is ANQGSEA. CDR3 protein: CSVETDRAGPYVKLAQYF. CDR3 nucleotides: TGCAGCGTTGAAACGGATAGAGCGGGTCCGTACGTCAAATTGGCCCAGTACTTC.

This chain uses TRBV7-2 with TRBJ1-4; tentative D call: TRBD1 (5 bases). CDR1 and CDR2 (germline): SGHTA, FQGNSA. CDR3 size: 13 residues. The germline V and J ends were trimmed by 5 bases and 5 bases, with 9 bases remaining between them. The CDR3 loop is CASSQGPNEKLFF. CDR3 sequence (DNA): TGTGCCAGCAGCCAGGGTCCGAATGAAAAACTGTTTTTT.